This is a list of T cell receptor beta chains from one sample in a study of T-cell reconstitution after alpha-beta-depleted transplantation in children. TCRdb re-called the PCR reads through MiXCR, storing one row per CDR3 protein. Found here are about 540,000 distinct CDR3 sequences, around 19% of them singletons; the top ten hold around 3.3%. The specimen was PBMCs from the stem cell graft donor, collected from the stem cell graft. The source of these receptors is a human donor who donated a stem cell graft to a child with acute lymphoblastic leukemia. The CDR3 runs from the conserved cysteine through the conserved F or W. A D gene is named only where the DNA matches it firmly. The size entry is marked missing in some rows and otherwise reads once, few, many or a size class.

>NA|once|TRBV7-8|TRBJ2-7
CASSPGGVGTGAAYEQYF
TGTGCCAGCAGCCCCGGCGGGGTCGGGACGGGAGCTGCCTACGAGCAGTACTTC
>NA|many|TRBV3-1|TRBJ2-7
CASSPAEAYEQYF
TGTGCCAGCAGTCCTGCGGAAGCCTACGAGCAGTACTTC
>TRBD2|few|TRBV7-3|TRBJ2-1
CASSPSGLRSLYNEQFF
TGTGCCAGCAGCCCTAGCGGGCTACGAAGCCTATACAATGAGCAGTTCTTC
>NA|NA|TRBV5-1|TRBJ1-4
CATRGGYATNEKLFF
TGCGCCACCCGAGGGGGTTATGCAACTAATGAAAAACTGTTTTTT
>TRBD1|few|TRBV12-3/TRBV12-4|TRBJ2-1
CASSATGLLKDYEQFF
TGTGCCAGCAGTGCGACAGGGTTGCTAAAGGATTATGAGCAGTTCTTC
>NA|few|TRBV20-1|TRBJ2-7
CSARDYSTHTEYEQYF
TGCAGTGCTAGAGACTACTCGACCCATACAGAATACGAGCAGTACTTC
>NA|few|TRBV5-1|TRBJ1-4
CASSFRQDSNEKLFF
TGCGCCAGCAGCTTTAGGCAGGACTCTAATGAAAAACTGTTTTTT
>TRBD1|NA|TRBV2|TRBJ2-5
CASPGTGDGETQYF
TGTGCCAGCCCGGGGACAGGGGACGGAGAGACCCAGTACTTC
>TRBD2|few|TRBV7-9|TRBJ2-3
CASSPGLEDTQYF
TGTGCCAGCAGCCCCGGACTAGAGGATACGCAGTATTTT
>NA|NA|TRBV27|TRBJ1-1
CASSLSGTGTNTEAFF
TGTGCCAGCAGTTTATCGGGGACGGGGACGAACACTGAAGCTTTCTTT
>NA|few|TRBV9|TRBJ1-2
CASSVESRENGYTF
TGTGCCAGCAGCGTAGAGAGCAGGGAGAATGGCTACACCTTC
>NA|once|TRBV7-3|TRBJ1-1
CASSPQRYTEAFF
TGTGCCAGCAGCCCTCAGCGGTACACTGAAGCTTTCTTT
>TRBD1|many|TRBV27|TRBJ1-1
CASSGRTGRRNTEAFF
TGTGCCAGCAGTGGCCGGACAGGGAGGAGGAACACTGAAGCTTTCTTT
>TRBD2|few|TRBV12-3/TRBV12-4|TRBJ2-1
CASSPSGRGTYNEQFF
TGTGCCAGCAGCCCAAGCGGGAGAGGAACCTACAATGAGCAGTTCTTC
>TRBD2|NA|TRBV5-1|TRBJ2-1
CASSRPSGRGKYNEQFF
TGCGCCAGCAGTAGGCCTTCCGGGCGGGGGAAATACAATGAGCAGTTCTTC
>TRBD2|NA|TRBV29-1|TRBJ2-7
CSVGGLVAYEQYF
TGCAGCGTTGGGGGACTAGTCGCCTACGAGCAGTACTTC
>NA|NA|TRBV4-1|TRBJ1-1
CASSRADANTEAFF
TGCGCCAGCAGCCGCGCCGACGCAAACACTGAAGCTTTCTTT
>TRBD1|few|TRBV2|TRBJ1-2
CASSYLGQENYGYTF
TGTGCCAGCAGTTACCTCGGACAGGAGAACTATGGCTACACCTTC
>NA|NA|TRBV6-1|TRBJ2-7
CASRPDLLPTYEQYF
TGTGCCAGCAGACCCGACCTACTCCCTACCTACGAGCAGTACTTC
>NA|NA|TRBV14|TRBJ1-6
CASSQRGGSRWNSPLHF
TGTGCCAGCAGCCAACGCGGGGGCAGCCGATGGAATTCACCCCTCCACTTT
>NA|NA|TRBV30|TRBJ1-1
CAWSEFRMNTEAFF
TGTGCCTGGAGCGAGTTCCGCATGAACACTGAAGCTTTCTTT
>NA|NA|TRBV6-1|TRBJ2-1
CASSGGGKGYNEQFF
TGTGCCAGCAGTGGGGGCGGGAAGGGATACAATGAGCAGTTCTTC
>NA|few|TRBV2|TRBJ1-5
CASSEEGQINQPQHF
TGTGCCAGCAGTGAAGAAGGACAGATCAATCAGCCCCAGCATTTT
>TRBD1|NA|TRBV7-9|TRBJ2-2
CASSLEGASTRELFF
TGTGCCAGCAGCTTAGAGGGGGCGTCGACCCGGGAGCTGTTTTTT
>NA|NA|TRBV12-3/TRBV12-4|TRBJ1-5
CASKMGARGPQHF
TGTGCCAGCAAAATGGGGGCTCGGGGGCCCCAGCATTTT
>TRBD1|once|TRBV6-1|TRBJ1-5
CATTDRGSVSNQPQHF
TGTGCCACCACGGACAGGGGCTCTGTGAGCAATCAGCCCCAGCATTTT
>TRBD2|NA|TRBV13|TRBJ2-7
CATLGLGSYEQYF
TGTGCCACCTTGGGACTAGGGTCCTACGAGCAGTACTTC
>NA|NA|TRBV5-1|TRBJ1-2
CASSLGQANYGYTF
TGCGCCAGCAGCTTGGGTCAGGCTAACTATGGCTACACCTTC
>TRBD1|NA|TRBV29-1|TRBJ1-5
CSVTGVGQPQHF
TGCAGCGTCACAGGGGTCGGGCAGCCCCAGCATTTT
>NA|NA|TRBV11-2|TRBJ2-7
CASSFRRAASYEQYF
TGTGCCAGCAGCTTTAGGAGGGCAGCATCCTACGAGCAGTACTTC
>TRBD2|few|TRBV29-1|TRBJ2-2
CSARALAGGPGGELFF
TGCAGCGCCCGAGCCCTAGCGGGAGGGCCGGGCGGGGAGCTGTTTTTT
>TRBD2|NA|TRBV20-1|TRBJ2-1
CSAKGLAGAYEQFF
TGCAGTGCGAAGGGACTAGCGGGAGCATATGAGCAGTTCTTC
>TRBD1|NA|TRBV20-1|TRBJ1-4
CSARDSLNALGF
TGCAGTGCGAGGGACAGTTTAAATGCTCTGGGTTTT
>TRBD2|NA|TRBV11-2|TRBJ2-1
CASSLGVLAGVGNEQFF
TGTGCCAGCAGCTTAGGGGTACTAGCGGGAGTCGGAAATGAGCAGTTCTTC
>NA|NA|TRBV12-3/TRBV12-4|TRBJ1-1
CASSSWQTGSWEAFF
TGTGCCAGCAGTTCGTGGCAGACCGGGAGCTGGGAAGCTTTCTTT
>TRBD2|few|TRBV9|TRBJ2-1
CASSLSQRGSYNEQFF
TGTGCCAGCAGCCTAAGTCAGCGGGGCTCCTACAATGAGCAGTTCTTC
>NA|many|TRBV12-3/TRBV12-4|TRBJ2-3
CASSLSGTQYF
TGTGCCAGCAGTTTGAGTGGTACGCAGTATTTT
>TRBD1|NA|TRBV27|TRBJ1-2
CASSLTKLGQGYGYTF
TGTGCCAGCAGTTTAACAAAACTGGGACAGGGCTATGGCTACACCTTC
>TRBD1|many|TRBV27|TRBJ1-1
CASSIAYRGGNTEAFF
TGTGCCAGCAGTATCGCCTACAGGGGAGGGAACACTGAAGCTTTCTTT